What follows are 20 T cell receptor beta chains derived from one specimen sequenced in a study of CD8+CD57+ T cells in acquired aplastic anemia. The authors sequenced patients whose flow cytometry had shown CD8+CD57+ cell expansion. CDR3 and TCR beta VDJ profiling relied on a genomic DNA template. From the reads, TCRdb called clonotypes with MiXCR, one entry per CDR3 protein. The sample contains about 98,000 distinct CDR3 sequences, 65% to 70% of which appear only once. Sequencing used sorted CD4+, CD8+, or CD8+CD57+ T cells (not recorded which) from PBMCs. The receptors were sampled from a human donor with aplastic anemia.

V and J are TRBV10-3 and TRBJ2-7; a possible D gene is TRBD1 (7 bases). The CDR3 spans 14 residues. Per the germline V gene, CDR1 is ENHRY and CDR2 is SYGVKD. V was trimmed by 6 bases and J by 3 bases, leaving 15 bases between them. CDR3 sequence: CAIRQGTLVYEQYF. The CDR3 region has the DNA TGTGCCATCAGACAGGGGACTTTAGTCTACGAGCAGTACTTC.

This rearrangement joins TRBV20-1 to TRBJ1-2; D not resolved. CDR1 is DFQATT, CDR2 SNEGSKA, per germline (reference sequence). There are 14 residues in the CDR3. Trimming pared 6 bases from V and 5 bases from J, leaving 19 bases between. The CDR3 nucleotides read TGCAGTGCCAAAGGGCCCGCCTCTTTATATGGCTACACCTTC. This codes for CSAKGPASLYGYTF.

The V call is TRBV29-1, the J call TRBJ1-1; D is possibly TRBD1 (6 bases). The V and J ends lost 7 bases and 4 bases respectively, with 16 bases between them. This CDR3 spans 13 amino acids. The V gene's germline CDR1 is SQVTM and CDR2 ANQGSEA. The CDR3 sequence: CSGTSQGITEAFF. The CDR3 region has the DNA TGCAGCGGTACCTCGCAGGGGATCACTGAAGCTTTCTTT.

The chain couples TRBV29-1 to TRBJ1-5; 8 bases map to TRBD1. The CDR3 spans 13 residues. V gave up 5 bases and J gave up 5 bases; unmatched junction bases: 5. Germline assignment: CDR1 SQVTM and CDR2 ANQGSEA. As DNA, the CDR3 is TGCAGCGTTTTCTCAGGGGGCGATCAGCCCCAGCATTTT. This gives the protein CSVFSGGDQPQHF. The full variable domain, with the rest looked up from reference TRBV29-1 and TRBJ1-5, is SAVISQKPSRDICQRGTSLTIQCQVDSQVTMMFWYRQQPGQSLTLIATANQGSEATYESGFVIDKFPISRPNLTFSTLTVSNMSPEDSSIYLCSVFSGGDQPQHFGDGTRLSIL.

With respect to this clonotype: A read error may account for a junction end that differs from germline. The chain employs TRBV10-1 and TRBJ2-7; 8 bases are shared with TRBD1. The CDR3 has 14 residues. Germline lookup yields CDR1 WNHNN and CDR2 SYGVQD (reference sequence). CDR3 bases: TGCGCCAGCAGTGAGGACAGGGGCCCCTACGGGCAGTACTTC. It codes for CASSEDRGPYGQYF.

The J gene is TRBJ2-3, the V gene TRBV24-1; 10 positions agree with TRBD2. Looked up from germline, CDR1 is KGHDR and CDR2 is SFDVKD. With 0 bases clipped from V and 0 bases from J, the junction kept 8 bases outside the gene matches. The CDR3 has 19 amino acids. The CDR3 spells CATSDLQGLAGASTDTQYF. CDR3 in DNA: TGTGCCACCAGTGATTTGCAGGGGCTAGCGGGAGCGAGCACAGATACGCAGTATTTT.

Here the CDR3 DNA reads TGTGCCACCAGTGATCGTACTAGCGGGAGTGCAGATACGCAGTATTTT. Residues: CATSDRTSGSADTQYF. V and J are TRBV24-1 and TRBJ2-3; TRBD2 aligns across 11 bases. After removal of 3 bases from V and 4 bases from J, the junction contained 5 bases not matched to a gene. The germline CDR1 and CDR2 sequences are KGHDR and SFDVKD. This CDR3 region has 16 residues.

In its sample, this clonotype was seen once. CDR3 DNA sequence: TGTGCCAGTAGTACCCAAAGACAGGCTTCAGTACTCCACTTT. This codes for CASSTQRQASVLHF. The chain has TRBV19 and TRBJ1-6; a weak D match, TRBD1 (6 bases). Germline CDR1 is LNHDA and CDR2 is SQIVND (reference sequence). The CDR3 loop spans 14 amino acids. Trimming pared 4 bases from V and 16 bases from J, leaving 20 bases between.

This clonotype showed up many times. Here the CDR3 DNA reads TGCGCCAGCAGCTTGGCCGGGGGGGGCGGTGAGACCCAGTACTTC. This codes for CASSLAGGGGETQYF. The chain carries TRBV5-1 and TRBJ2-5; 8 bases line up with TRBD2. Trimming cost V 0 bases and J 5 bases; bases outside gene matches: 6. The V gene's germline CDR1 is SGHRS and CDR2 YFSETQ. The length of the CDR3 is 15 residues.

The V and J genes are TRBV13 and TRBJ2-5; possibly TRBD1 for D (5 bases). Trimming pared 0 bases from V and 2 bases from J, leaving 16 bases between. The CDR3 consists of 17 residues. Germline loops: CDR1 PRHDT, CDR2 FYEKMQ (reference sequence). The CDR3 here is CASSLGQTPGRQETQYF. CDR3 bases: TGTGCCAGCAGCTTAGGGCAAACCCCAGGGCGGCAAGAGACCCAGTACTTC.

This rearrangement joins TRBV11-2 to TRBJ1-1; D call uncertain. The germline V and J ends were trimmed by 1 base and 0 bases, with 9 bases remaining between them. This CDR3 contains 15 residues. Germline CDR1 and CDR2: SGHAT and FQNNGV. CDR3 DNA sequence: TGTGCCAGCAGCTTAGTCGTCAGCGTGAACACTGAAGCTTTCTTT. It yields the protein CASSLVVSVNTEAFF. Supplemented by reference TRBV11-2 and TRBJ1-1, the full variable domain reads EAGVAQSPRYKIIEKRQSVAFWCNPISGHATLYWYQQILGQGPKLLIQFQNNGVVDDSQLPKDRFSAERLKGVDSTLKIQPAKLEDSAVYLCASSLVVSVNTEAFFGQGTRLTVV.

This clonotype has a single count. A junction boundary mismatches the germline segment, possibly from a read error. The V gene is TRBV10-3, the J gene TRBJ2-5, with TRBD1 matching over 10 bases. Germline assignment: CDR1 ENHRY and CDR2 SYGVKD. This CDR3 contains 15 residues. CDR3 residues: CATSAGTGVRETQYF. The CDR3 nucleotides are TGTGCCACCAGTGCTGGGACAGGGGTTAGGGAGACCCAGTACTTC.

The rearrangement joins TRBV19 to TRBJ1-2; 8 nucleotides line up with TRBD1. Germline CDR1 and CDR2: LNHDA and SQIVND (reference sequence). The CDR3 totals 12 residues. Losses at the gene ends were 8 bases for V and 5 bases for J; bases not matched to a gene: 4. Written as DNA, the CDR3 is TGTGCCAGTTCGGACAGGGCGTATGGCTACACCTTC. Translation gives CASSDRAYGYTF.

J is TRBJ2-7 and V is TRBV9; TRBD2 matches at 10 bases. Per germline, CDR1 SGDLS and CDR2 YYNGEE. There are 19 residues in the CDR3. Losses at the gene ends were 0 bases for V and 1 base for J; bases not matched to a gene: 13. Here the CDR3 DNA reads TGTGCCAGCAGCGTAGCTTTCGGGACTAGCGACGTTGGGTCCTACGAGCAGTACTTC. Encoded protein: CASSVAFGTSDVGSYEQYF.

V and J are TRBV5-4 and TRBJ2-6; D is unclear. The V gene's germline CDR1 is SGHNT and CDR2 YYREEE (reference sequence). This CDR3 spans 12 amino acids. The V end lost 4 bases, the J end lost 8 bases, and 7 bases lay between the germline ends. CDR3 sequence reads: CASSPGPNVLTF. The DNA of the CDR3 is TGTGCCAGCAGCCCCGGCCCCAACGTCCTGACTTTC.

The chain carries TRBV7-3 and TRBJ1-6; D perhaps matches TRBD1 (6 bases). The V end was cut by 6 bases, the J end by 9 bases, with 12 bases between. The germline gives CDR1 SGHTA, CDR2 FQGTGA. The CDR3 loop spans 13 amino acids. The CDR3 loop reads CASRETGVSPLHF. DNA for the CDR3: TGTGCCAGCAGGGAGACAGGCGTTTCACCCCTCCACTTT.

This clonotype was recorded a few times. The chain is built from TRBV7-9 and TRBJ2-1; no reliable D call. Germline-derived CDR1 and CDR2 are SEHNR and FQNEAQ (reference sequence). The CDR3 runs to 11 residues. Trimming stripped 3 bases from V and 8 bases from J, with 5 bases between. CDR3 sequence reads: CASSFRDEQFF. The CDR3 DNA reads as TGTGCCAGCAGCTTTAGGGATGAGCAGTTCTTC.

The V call is TRBV6-2 or TRBV6-3, the J call TRBJ1-1; D may be TRBD1 (5 bases). The CDR3 length is 13 residues. In germline, CDR1 is MNHEY, CDR2 SVGEGT. V lost 4 bases to trimming and J lost 7 bases, with 13 bases between them. CDR3 DNA sequence: TGTGCCAGCAGTTCCCCAGGGTACTTTGAAGCTTTCTTT. It codes for CASSSPGYFEAFF.

V gene TRBV2 combines with J gene TRBJ1-4; D ambiguous. V was cut by 0 bases and J by 7 bases, with 12 bases left in between. The length of the CDR3 is 15 residues. In germline, CDR1 is SNHLY, CDR2 FYNNEI. CDR3 bases: TGTGCCAGCAGTGAAGCGACGACCCGCGGTGAAAAACTGTTTTTT. This gives the protein CASSEATTRGEKLFF.

This clonotype was counted many times. The chain has TRBV7-9 and TRBJ2-7; D is unresolved. Germline loops: CDR1 SEHNR, CDR2 FQNEAQ (reference sequence). The CDR3 covers 15 residues. The V and J ends lost 5 bases and 3 bases respectively, with 17 bases between them. The CDR3 sequence is CASSNTITGSYEQYF. The CDR3 DNA is TGTGCCAGCAGCAATACTATAACTGGAAGCTACGAGCAGTACTTC.